A single sample is the source of the 7 T cell receptor beta chains below, sequenced in a study of cytomegalovirus exposure and HLA in healthy donors. Clones were read by immunoSEQ multiplex PCR, and TCRdb kept only the in-frame ones, dropping some. This repertoire shows 110,000 or so clones, about 85% found once; its top ten account for about 3%. Sequenced input: PBMCs. These receptors originate from a woman aged 18-30 years in good health and CMV-seronegative.

The V gene is TRBV5-1, the J gene TRBJ2-1; 8 bases are a match to TRBD2. The junction had 17 bases not matched to a gene; V was cut back by 4 bases and J by 8 bases. The length of the CDR3 is 17 residues. Germline V gene sequence: CDR1 SGHRS, CDR2 YFSETQ. CDR3 region: CASSRDLIGGATHEQFF. CDR3 nucleotides: TGCGCCAGCAGCCGAGACCTAATCGGGGGGGCTACTCATGAGCAGTTCTTC.

The V and J genes are TRBV5-1 and TRBJ1-2; D might be TRBD1 (5 bases). The germline gives CDR1 SGHRS, CDR2 YFSETQ. The CDR3 sequence is 16 residues long. V gave up 1 base and J gave up 8 bases, with 21 bases separating them. This CDR3 reads CASSLQSAGPAWGYTF. CDR3 in DNA: TGCGCCAGCAGCTTGCAATCGGCAGGGCCTGCTTGGGGCTACACCTTC.

The CDR3 DNA reads TGTGCCAGCAGTGAGGGCAGGGGTTTTGGCTACACCTTC. This codes for CASSEGRGFGYTF. The chain joins TRBV2 to TRBJ1-2; D might be TRBD1 (6 bases). CDR3 size: 13 residues. From germline, CDR1 is SNHLY and CDR2 FYNNEI. Trimming left V 3 bases short and J 7 bases short, with 12 bases between. The variable domain in full, completed from reference TRBV2 and TRBJ1-2, reads EPEVTQTPSHQVTQMGQEVILRCVPISNHLYFYWYRQILGQKVEFLVSFYNNEISEKSEIFDDQFSVERPDGSNFTLKIRSTKLEDSAMYFCASSEGRGFGYTFGSGTRLTVV.

As for this clone: Other DNA sequences from this sample encode an identical CDR3 as well. The chain employs TRBV9 and TRBJ2-7, with 13 positions matching TRBD2. V was clipped by 2 bases and J by 4 bases; unmatched bases: 9. CDR3 length: 17 residues. Germline-derived CDR1 and CDR2 are SGDLS and YYNGEE. The CDR3 DNA reads TGTGCCAGCAGCGTCCCGGGACTAGCGGGGAGGAGGTACGAGCAGTACTTC. It encodes CASSVPGLAGRRYEQYF.

This clone was seen once. The rearrangement joins TRBV5-6 to TRBJ1-1, with D tentatively TRBD1 (5 bases). This CDR3 region has 13 residues. Trimming took off 4 bases at V and 2 bases at J, with 9 bases between the two ends. Germline V gene sequence: CDR1 SGHDT, CDR2 YYEEEE. CDR3 sequence: CASSPGLNTEAFF. The DNA for the CDR3 is TGTGCCAGCAGCCCAGGGCTAAACACTGAAGCTTTCTTT.

A remark on this clone: The germline gene is not matched at one end of the junction; a read error may be the cause. J is TRBJ2-3 and V is TRBV7-9, with D tentatively TRBD1 (6 bases). Germline CDR1 is SEHNR and CDR2 is FQNEAQ (reference sequence). The CDR3 is 11 amino acids. The CDR3: CASSFSILGHF. As DNA, the CDR3 is TGTGCCAGCAGCTTTTCAATTCTGGGACACTTT.

The gene calls are TRBV7-7 and TRBJ2-1; 8 nucleotides agree with TRBD1. V dropped 5 bases and J dropped 2; count of bases not matched to a gene: 5. Germline lookup yields CDR1 SSHAT and CDR2 FNYEAQ (reference sequence). The length of the CDR3 is 15 residues. CDR3 coding DNA: TGTGCCAGCAGCCTAGACAGGGGCGCCTACAATGAGCAGTTCTTC. Encoded protein: CASSLDRGAYNEQFF.